This passage covers 17 T cell receptor beta chains from one sample sequenced in a study of blood T cell repertoires in COVID-19. TCRdb keeps only in-frame clones here, not all; method: immunoSEQ multiplex PCR. The sample gives 380,000 or so clones, approximately 87% of which show up once; approximately 1.2% is in the top ten. What was sequenced was PBMCs or T cells enriched from blood (not recorded which). The receptors come from a young man who had recovered from COVID-19.

J is TRBJ1-1 and V is TRBV15, with 9 bases lining up with TRBD1. CDR1 LNHNV and CDR2 YYDKDF come from the germline V gene (reference sequence). V lost 7 bases, J lost 3 bases, and 3 bases stayed unmatched. This CDR3 spans 13 amino acids. This CDR3 is CATMGTGYTEAFF. In nucleotides, the CDR3 is TGTGCCACCATGGGGACAGGGTACACTGAAGCTTTCTTT. The full variable domain, rest sourced from reference TRBV15 and TRBJ1-1, is DAMVIQNPRYQVTQFGKPVTLSCSQTLNHNVMYWYQQKSSQAPKLLFHYYDKDFNNEADTPDNFQSRRPNTSFCFLDIRSPGLGDTAMYLCATMGTGYTEAFFGQGTRLTVV.

V and J are TRBV3-1 (or the pseudogene TRBV3-2) and TRBJ1-5; unclear D gene. The germline V and J ends were trimmed by 5 bases and 2 bases, with 13 bases remaining between them. The V gene's germline CDR1 is LGHDT and CDR2 YNNKEL (reference sequence). The CDR3 runs 15 residues. The DNA of the CDR3 is TGTGCCAGCAGCGACTCACCCAGAGGCAATCAGCCCCAGCATTTT. It encodes CASSDSPRGNQPQHF.

This CDR3 reads CASKLVGGYEQYF. CDR3 coding DNA: TGTGCCAGCAAGCTTGTAGGGGGCTACGAGCAGTACTTC. The rearrangement uses TRBV2 and TRBJ2-7; D perhaps matches TRBD1 (6 bases). Trimming cost V 7 bases and J 3 bases, with 13 bases left between them. The CDR3 extends over 13 amino acids. The V gene's germline CDR1 is SNHLY and CDR2 FYNNEI.

CDR3 sequence: CASSDRPHQPQHF. CDR3 in DNA: TGTGCCAGCAGCGACAGGCCCCATCAGCCCCAGCATTTT. This chain joins TRBV21-1 and TRBJ1-5; the table's D call of TRBD1 was not tested on the DNA. TRBV21-1 is a listed pseudogene. This CDR3 contains 13 residues.

This clone was counted a single time. The rearrangement joins TRBV14 to TRBJ1-3; D possibly corresponds to TRBD1 (5 bases). V dropped 4 bases and J dropped 3 bases, with 7 bases sitting between them. The CDR3 is made up of 13 amino acids. Germline V gives CDR1 SGHDN, CDR2 FVKESK. CDR3 amino acids: CASSLGLGNTIYF. The CDR3 DNA is TGTGCCAGCAGCCTGGGGCTTGGAAACACCATATATTTT.

As to this clone: The germline gene is not matched at one end of the junction; a read error may be the cause. V is TRBV6-5 and J is TRBJ1-5; D might be TRBD1 (6 bases). Germline lookup yields CDR1 MNHEY and CDR2 SVGAGI. The CDR3 runs to 15 residues. In nucleotides, the CDR3 is TGTACCAGCAGTTATGGCACAGGGACAAGTCAGCCCCAGCATTTT. Protein sequence: CTSSYGTGTSQPQHF.

J is TRBJ1-4 and V is TRBV6-5, with 10 bases lining up with TRBD1. Germline lookup yields CDR1 MNHEY and CDR2 SVGAGI. V lost 6 bases, J lost 9 bases, and 4 bases stayed unmatched. The CDR3 has 13 amino acids. CDR3 in amino acids: CASSRDRGQKLFF. The CDR3 DNA sequence: TGTGCCAGCAGCCGTGACAGGGGGCAAAAACTGTTTTTT.

About this clone: This sample also contains other DNA sequences that code for the same CDR3. This chain connects TRBV7-2 to TRBJ2-3; 8 bases are a match to TRBD2. In germline, CDR1 is SGHTA, CDR2 FQGNSA. Trimming cost V 4 bases and J 3 bases; bases outside gene matches: 6. The CDR3 has 15 residues. The CDR3 nucleotides read TGTGCCAGCAGCTCCCGGACTAGCCCTACAGATACGCAGTATTTT. This encodes CASSSRTSPTDTQYF.

The rearrangement links TRBV5-6 to TRBJ1-1, with 8 positions matching TRBD1. V was pared by 4 bases and J by 1 base, with 6 bases of the junction left unmatched. The length of the CDR3 is 15 residues. CDR1 is SGHDT and CDR2 is YYEEEE in the germline V gene. This CDR3 reads CASSRPGTGNTEAFF. The CDR3 DNA is TGTGCCAGCAGCCGTCCCGGGACAGGGAACACTGAAGCTTTCTTT.

This rearrangement joins TRBV19 to TRBJ2-1; TRBD2 matches at 14 bases. This CDR3 is 16 amino acids long. From germline, CDR1 is LNHDA and CDR2 SQIVND (reference sequence). The J segment lost 6 bases and the V segment lost 0 bases, leaving 1 base of the junction unmatched. The CDR3 protein is CASSIEGLAGVNEQFF. In DNA, the CDR3 is TGTGCCAGTAGTATAGAGGGACTAGCGGGGGTCAATGAGCAGTTCTTC.

This chain uses TRBV5-5 with TRBJ1-5; the D is unclear. Trimming left V 2 bases short and J 0 bases short, with 9 bases between. This CDR3 is built from 15 residues. CDR1 and CDR2 from the germline V gene are SGHKS and YYEKEE (reference sequence). Here the CDR3 reads CASSFYEYSNQPQHF. The CDR3 DNA is TGTGCCAGCAGCTTCTACGAGTATAGCAATCAGCCCCAGCATTTT. The complete variable domain, with remaining parts taken from reference TRBV5-5 and TRBJ1-5, reads DAGVTQSPTHLIKTRGQQVTLRCSPISGHKSVSWYQQVLGQGPQFIFQYYEKEERGRGNFPDRFSARQFPNYSSELNVNALLLGDSALYLCASSFYEYSNQPQHFGDGTRLSIL.

This clone was seen more than once but under ten times. The V call is TRBV11-3, the J call TRBJ1-6, with unresolved D. The germline gives CDR1 SGHNT, CDR2 YENEEA. V was trimmed by 5 bases and J by 6 bases, leaving 8 bases between them. CDR3 length equals 13 residues. CDR3 sequence (DNA): TGTGCCAGCAGCCGAATTAGTAATTCACCCCTCCACTTT. Translated, it gives CASSRISNSPLHF. Combining the CDR3 with reference TRBV11-3 and TRBJ1-6 gives the whole variable domain EAGVVQSPRYKIIEKKQPVAFWCNPISGHNTLYWYLQNLGQGPELLIRYENEEAVDDSQLPKDRFSAERLKGVDSTLKIQPAELGDSAVYLCASSRISNSPLHFGNGTRLTVT.

This clone was seen only once. The rearrangement joins TRBV6-1 to TRBJ2-5, with 8 nucleotides matching TRBD1. Germline CDR1 and CDR2: MNHNS and SASEGT. The CDR3 length is 16 residues. After removal of 4 bases from V and 5 bases from J, the junction contained 12 bases not matched to a gene. CDR3 in amino acids: CASSAIGTGVYETQYF. Written as DNA, the CDR3 is TGTGCCAGCAGTGCGATTGGGACAGGCGTTTATGAGACCCAGTACTTC.

J is TRBJ1-5 and V is TRBV18, with a tentative D call TRBD1 (6 bases). The CDR3 extends over 11 amino acids. Deletions cut 3 bases from V and 16 bases from J, with 13 bases between. Germline V gene lookup returns CDR1 KGHSH and CDR2 LQKENI. CDR3 sequence: CASSPGRTAHF. The CDR3 DNA reads as TGTGCCAGCTCACCGGGCAGGACAGCCCATTTT. Drawing the rest from reference TRBV18 and TRBJ1-5, the complete variable domain is NAGVMQNPRHLVRRRGQEARLRCSPMKGHSHVYWYRQLPEEGLKFMVYLQKENIIDESGMPKERFSAEFPKEGPSILRIQQVVRGDSAAYFCASSPGRTAHFGDGTRLSIL.

Note on this clone: The same CDR3 also results from other DNA sequences found in this sample. The genes are TRBV18 and TRBJ1-1; tentative D call: TRBD1 (6 bases). Trimming took 6 bases from V and 1 from J, leaving 12 bases between them. This CDR3 contains 14 residues. Germline CDR1 reads KGHSH; CDR2 reads LQKENI. The CDR3 DNA sequence: TGTGCCAGCTCCCCAAGGGGGGGGAACACTGAAGCTTTCTTT. It is translated as CASSPRGGNTEAFF.

In regard to this clone: This sample includes further DNA sequences coding for the same CDR3. The chain is built from TRBV19 and TRBJ1-5, with D tentatively TRBD1 (6 bases). V lost 4 bases and J 2 bases, leaving 6 bases between the germline ends. Germline V gives CDR1 LNHDA, CDR2 SQIVND (reference sequence). The CDR3 covers 13 residues. The CDR3 region has the DNA TGTGCCAGTAGTACAGGGGGCAATCAGCCCCAGCATTTT. Encoded protein: CASSTGGNQPQHF.

As for this clone: The sample holds other DNA sequences that translate to the same CDR3. V gene TRBV18 combines with J gene TRBJ2-7; D unresolved. From germline, CDR1 is KGHSH and CDR2 LQKENI. This CDR3 comprises 14 residues. The ends were cut back, 3 bases at V and 3 bases at J, with 12 bases in the middle. The CDR3: CASSPQRESYEQYF. The CDR3 region has the DNA TGTGCCAGCTCACCCCAAAGAGAGAGCTACGAGCAGTACTTC.